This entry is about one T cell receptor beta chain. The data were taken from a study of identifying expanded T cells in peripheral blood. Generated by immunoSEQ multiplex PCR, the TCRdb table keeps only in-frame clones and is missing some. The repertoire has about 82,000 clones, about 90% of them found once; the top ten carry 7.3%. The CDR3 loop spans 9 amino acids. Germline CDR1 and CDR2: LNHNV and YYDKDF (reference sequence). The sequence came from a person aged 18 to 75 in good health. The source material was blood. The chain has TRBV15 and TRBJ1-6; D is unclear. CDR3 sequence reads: CVYNSPLHF. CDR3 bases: TGTGTGTATAATTCACCCCTCCACTTT.